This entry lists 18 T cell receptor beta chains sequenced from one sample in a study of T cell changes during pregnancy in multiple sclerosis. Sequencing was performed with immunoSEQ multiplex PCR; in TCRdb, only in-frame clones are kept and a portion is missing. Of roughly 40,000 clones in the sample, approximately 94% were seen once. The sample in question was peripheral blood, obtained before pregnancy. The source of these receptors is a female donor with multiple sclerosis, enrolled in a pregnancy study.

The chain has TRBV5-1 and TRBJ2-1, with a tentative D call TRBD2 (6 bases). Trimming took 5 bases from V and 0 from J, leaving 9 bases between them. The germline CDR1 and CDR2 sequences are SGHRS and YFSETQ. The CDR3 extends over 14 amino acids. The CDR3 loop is CASSNGSSYNEQFF. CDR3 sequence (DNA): TGCGCCAGCAGTAACGGGAGCTCCTACAATGAGCAGTTCTTC.

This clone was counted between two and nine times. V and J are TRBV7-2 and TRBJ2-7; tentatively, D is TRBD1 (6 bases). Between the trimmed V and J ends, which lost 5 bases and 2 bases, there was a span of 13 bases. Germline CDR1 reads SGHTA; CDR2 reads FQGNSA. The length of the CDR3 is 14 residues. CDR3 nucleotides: TGTGCCAGCAGCGGAACAGGGCTTCCCTACGAGCAGTACTTC. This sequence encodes CASSGTGLPYEQYF.

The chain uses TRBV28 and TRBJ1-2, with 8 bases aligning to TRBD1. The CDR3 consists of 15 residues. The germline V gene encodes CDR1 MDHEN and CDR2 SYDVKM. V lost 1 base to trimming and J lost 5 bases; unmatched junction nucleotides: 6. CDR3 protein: CASSLLGQDRYGYTF. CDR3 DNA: TGTGCCAGCAGTTTATTGGGACAGGACCGTTATGGCTACACCTTC.

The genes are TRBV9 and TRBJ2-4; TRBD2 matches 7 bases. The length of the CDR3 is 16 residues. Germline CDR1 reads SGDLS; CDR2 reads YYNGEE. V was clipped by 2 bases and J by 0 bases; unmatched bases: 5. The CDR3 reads CASSVSAGAAKNIQYF. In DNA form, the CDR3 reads TGTGCCAGCAGCGTTTCCGCGGGAGCAGCCAAAAACATTCAGTACTTC.

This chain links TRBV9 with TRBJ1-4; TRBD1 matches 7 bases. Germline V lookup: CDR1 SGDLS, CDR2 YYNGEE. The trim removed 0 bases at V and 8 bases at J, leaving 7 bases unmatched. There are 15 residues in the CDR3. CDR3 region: CASSVAAGGAEKLFF. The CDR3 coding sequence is TGTGCCAGCAGCGTAGCGGCAGGGGGTGCGGAAAAACTGTTTTTT.

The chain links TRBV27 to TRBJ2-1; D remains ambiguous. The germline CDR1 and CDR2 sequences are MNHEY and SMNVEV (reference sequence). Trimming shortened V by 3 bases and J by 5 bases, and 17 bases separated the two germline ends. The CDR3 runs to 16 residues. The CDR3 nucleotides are TGTGCCAGCAGTTTCTCCCTAGGTGAGGTAAACAATGAGCAGTTCTTC. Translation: CASSFSLGEVNNEQFF.

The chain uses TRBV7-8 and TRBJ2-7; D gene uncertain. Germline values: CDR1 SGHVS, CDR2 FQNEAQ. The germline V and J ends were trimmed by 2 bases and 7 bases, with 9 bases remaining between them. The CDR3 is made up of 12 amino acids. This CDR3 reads CASSLFIGEQYF. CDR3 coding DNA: TGTGCCAGCAGCTTATTTATCGGTGAGCAGTACTTC.

The CDR3 DNA sequence: TGTGCCAGCAGTGAGACCGGGACAGTGGTTAACACTGAAGCTTTCTTT. Translated, it gives CASSETGTVVNTEAFF. The rearrangement links TRBV6-1 to TRBJ1-1; 7 bases align to TRBD1. The CDR3 is 16 amino acids. Germline CDR1 and CDR2: MNHNS and SASEGT. After removal of 3 bases from V and 2 bases from J, the junction contained 9 bases not matched to a gene.

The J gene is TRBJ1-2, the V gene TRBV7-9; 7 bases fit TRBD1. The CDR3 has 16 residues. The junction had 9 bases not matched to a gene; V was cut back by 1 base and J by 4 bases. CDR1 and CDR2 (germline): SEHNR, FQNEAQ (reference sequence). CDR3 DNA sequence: TGTGCCAGCAGCTTAGGGGCCCCGGGACAGCCCTATGGCTACACCTTC. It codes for CASSLGAPGQPYGYTF.

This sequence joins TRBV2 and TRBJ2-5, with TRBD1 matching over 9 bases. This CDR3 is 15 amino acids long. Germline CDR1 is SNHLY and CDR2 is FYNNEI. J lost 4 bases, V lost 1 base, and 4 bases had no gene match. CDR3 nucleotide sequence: TGTGCCAGCAGTGAAGGGGGACAGGGCTTAGAGACCCAGTACTTC. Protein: CASSEGGQGLETQYF.

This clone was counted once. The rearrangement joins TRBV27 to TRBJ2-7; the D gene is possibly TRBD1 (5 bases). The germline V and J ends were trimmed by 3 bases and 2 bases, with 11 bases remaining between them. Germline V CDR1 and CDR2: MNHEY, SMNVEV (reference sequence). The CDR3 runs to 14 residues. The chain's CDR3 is CASSLWGNPYEQYF. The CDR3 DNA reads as TGTGCCAGCAGTTTGTGGGGCAACCCCTACGAGCAGTACTTC.

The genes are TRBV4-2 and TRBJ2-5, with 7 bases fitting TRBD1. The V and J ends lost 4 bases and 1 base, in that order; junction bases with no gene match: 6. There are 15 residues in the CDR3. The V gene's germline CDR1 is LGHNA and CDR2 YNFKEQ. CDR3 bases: TGTGCCAGCAGCCCCCGACAGGGTAGCCAAGAGACCCAGTACTTC. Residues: CASSPRQGSQETQYF.

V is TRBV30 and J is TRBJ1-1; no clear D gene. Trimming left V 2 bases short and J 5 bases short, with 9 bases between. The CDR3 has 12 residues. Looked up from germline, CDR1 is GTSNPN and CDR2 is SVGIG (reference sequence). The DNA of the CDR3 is TGTGCCTGGAGTAAGGGCGGGACTGAAGCTTTCTTT. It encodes CAWSKGGTEAFF.

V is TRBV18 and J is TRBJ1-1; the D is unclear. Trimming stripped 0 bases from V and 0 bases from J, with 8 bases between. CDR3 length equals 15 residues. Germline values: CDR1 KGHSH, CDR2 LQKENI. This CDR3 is CASSPPVVMNTEAFF. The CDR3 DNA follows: TGTGCCAGCTCACCACCGGTAGTCATGAACACTGAAGCTTTCTTT. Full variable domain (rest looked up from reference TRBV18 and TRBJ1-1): NAGVMQNPRHLVRRRGQEARLRCSPMKGHSHVYWYRQLPEEGLKFMVYLQKENIIDESGMPKERFSAEFPKEGPSILRIQQVVRGDSAAYFCASSPPVVMNTEAFFGQGTRLTVV.

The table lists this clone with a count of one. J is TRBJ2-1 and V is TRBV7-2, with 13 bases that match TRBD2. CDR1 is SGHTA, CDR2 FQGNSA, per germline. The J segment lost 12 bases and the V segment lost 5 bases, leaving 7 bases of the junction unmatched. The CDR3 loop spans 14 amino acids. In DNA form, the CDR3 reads TGTGCCAGCAGCACAGGACTAGCGGGAGAATGGCAGTTCTTC. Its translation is CASSTGLAGEWQFF.

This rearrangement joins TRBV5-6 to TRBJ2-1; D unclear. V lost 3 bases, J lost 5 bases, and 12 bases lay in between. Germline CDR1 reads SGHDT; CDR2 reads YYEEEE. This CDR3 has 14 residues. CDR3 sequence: CASSYSITHNEQFF. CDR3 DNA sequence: TGTGCCAGCAGCTACAGTATAACACACAATGAGCAGTTCTTC.

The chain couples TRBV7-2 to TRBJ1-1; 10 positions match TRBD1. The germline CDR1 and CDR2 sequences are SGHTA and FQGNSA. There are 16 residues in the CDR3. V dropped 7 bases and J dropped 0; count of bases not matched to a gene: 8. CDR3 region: CASTLFGTGVNTEAFF. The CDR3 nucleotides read TGTGCCAGCACCCTCTTCGGGACAGGGGTGAACACTGAAGCTTTCTTT.

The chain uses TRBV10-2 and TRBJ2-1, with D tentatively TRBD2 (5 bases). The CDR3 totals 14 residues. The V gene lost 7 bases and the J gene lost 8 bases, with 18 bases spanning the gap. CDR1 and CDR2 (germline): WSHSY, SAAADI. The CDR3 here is CASKRQEQRDEQFF. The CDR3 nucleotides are TGCGCCAGCAAGCGTCAAGAGCAGAGGGATGAGCAGTTCTTC.